The present T cell receptor beta chain was sequenced within a study of Ad26.COV2.S vaccination and SARS-CoV-2 variants. The protocol was immunoSEQ multiplex PCR, while the TCRdb copy is restricted to in-frame clones and leaves out a portion. The table has more than 120,000 clones, approximately 90% seen once. CDR1 GTSNPN and CDR2 SVGIG come from the germline V gene (reference sequence). Trimming removed 1 base from V and 3 bases from J, with 13 bases in between. This CDR3 is built from 15 residues. The sequencing here drew on peripheral blood, taken after recovery from COVID-19. The source of this sequence is a human donor who had recovered from COVID-19. The gene calls are TRBV30 and TRBJ1-5, with D maybe TRBD1 (5 bases). The CDR3 loop reads CAWSGGQRNNQPQHF. The CDR3 coding sequence is TGTGCCTGGAGTGGCGGACAAAGGAACAATCAGCCCCAGCATTTT.